Below, 3 T cell receptor beta chains from the same sample are listed, as sequenced in a study of shared T cell receptors in the human thymus. Sequencing was performed with immunoSEQ multiplex PCR; in TCRdb, only in-frame clones are kept and a portion is missing. Of 600,000 or so clones detected, approximately 89% appear once; the ten largest clones hold about 0.0094%. This sample also belongs to another study, concerning human thymus T cells.

Material for sequencing was thymocytes. These receptors were taken from a boy in the first two years of life with a congenital heart defect.

This rearrangement joins TRBV5-1 to TRBJ2-1; 7 bases match TRBD2. CDR3 length: 17 residues. The V gene end was trimmed by 0 bases and the J gene end by 7 bases; junction bases not matched to a gene: 13. CDR1 is SGHRS and CDR2 is YFSETQ in the germline V gene. CDR3 amino acids: CASSLGWGGRSENEQFF. The CDR3 DNA follows: TGCGCCAGCAGCTTGGGGTGGGGGGGGAGGTCTGAGAATGAGCAGTTCTTC.

V gene TRBV2 combines with J gene TRBJ1-4, with D possibly TRBD1 on 5 matching bases. With 3 bases removed from V and 7 bases from J, the gap between germline ends came to 18 bases. Germline CDR1 SNHLY, CDR2 FYNNEI. CDR3 length: 16 residues. In DNA form, the CDR3 reads TGTGCCAGCAGTGATCGGTGGGGCAGGTGGAGTGAAAAACTGTTTTTT. It yields the protein CASSDRWGRWSEKLFF.

This clone was seen only once. The V gene is TRBV10-3, the J gene TRBJ1-5; the match to TRBD1 covers 7 bases. CDR1 is ENHRY, CDR2 SYGVKD, per germline. The CDR3 extends over 16 amino acids. V was clipped by 1 base and J by 6 bases; unmatched bases: 9. As DNA, the CDR3 is TGTGCCATCAGTGAGTATGACACAGGGGTTGGTCAGCCCCAGCATTTT. Its protein product is CAISEYDTGVGQPQHF.